The clone carrying this T cell receptor (beta chain) was found many times. TCRdb re-analysed the multiplex PCR reads in MiXCR, keeping a single row per CDR3 protein. Found here are about 200,000 distinct CDR3 sequences, roughly a third of them singletons; the top ten hold 3% to 4%. This CDR3 comprises 15 residues. The germline V gene has CDR1 SEHNR and CDR2 FQNEAQ (reference sequence). The V and J ends lost 5 bases and 4 bases, in that order; junction bases with no gene match: 9. The data were taken from a study of breast tumors, draining lymph nodes, adjacent tissues. Breast cancer patients provided tissue from their axillary draining lymph nodes.

Material for sequencing was axillary lymph node tissue. The V call is TRBV7-9, the J call TRBJ2-5; 8 nucleotides agree with TRBD2. This sequence originates from a female donor with breast cancer. Some clones in this sample may be carry-over from other donors' samples. The DNA of the CDR3 is TGTGCCAGCAGCCAGAGATCGGGGGGGCGAGAGACCCAGTACTTC. It specifies CASSQRSGGRETQYF.